These 31 T cell receptor beta chains came from one sample sequenced in a study of OX40 agonist ivuxolimab in advanced cancers. TCRdb's copy holds only in-frame clones and misses some; the assay was immunoSEQ multiplex PCR. The sample holds over 60,000 clones, around 94% seen once. The sample consisted of CD4+ or CD8+ T cells sorted from blood, taken in a trial of the OX40 agonist ivuxolimab. The receptor source for this set is an adult with an advanced solid tumor such as melanoma, head and neck, liver or kidney cancer.

CDR3 sequence: CASSQVPRFKNIQYF. Here the CDR3 DNA reads TGCGCCAGCAGCCAAGTGCCCAGATTCAAAAACATTCAGTACTTC. This chain joins TRBV4-3 and TRBJ2-4, with unresolved D. V lost 1 base to trimming and J lost 3 bases, with 10 bases between them. The germline V gene has CDR1 LGHNA and CDR2 YSLEER. The CDR3 extends over 15 amino acids.

The chain couples TRBV7-2 to TRBJ1-1; 9 bases agree with TRBD1. The CDR3 spans 17 residues. Germline values: CDR1 SGHTA, CDR2 FQGNSA. Trimming at V came to 2 bases and at J to 1 base, leaving 8 bases not matched to a gene. The CDR3 sequence is CASSLYRGRAGNTEAFF. The CDR3 bases are TGTGCCAGCAGCTTATACAGGGGGCGCGCGGGGAACACTGAAGCTTTCTTT.

The chain carries TRBV7-2 and TRBJ1-5, with TRBD1 as a possible D gene (5 bases). V lost 2 bases and J 7 bases, leaving 15 bases between the germline ends. The CDR3 length is 15 residues. From germline, CDR1 is SGHTA and CDR2 FQGNSA. CDR3 sequence: CASSLSGGELQPQHF. The CDR3 nucleotides read TGTGCCAGCAGCTTAAGCGGGGGGGAACTCCAGCCCCAGCATTTT.

V gene TRBV27 combines with J gene TRBJ1-5; D is perhaps TRBD1 (5 bases). Trimming took off 3 bases at V and 5 bases at J, with 17 bases between the two ends. Per germline, CDR1 MNHEY and CDR2 SMNVEV (reference sequence). This CDR3 spans 16 amino acids. CDR3 in amino acids: CASSFLGAGRDQPQHF. CDR3 in DNA: TGTGCCAGCAGTTTCCTAGGGGCCGGGAGGGATCAGCCCCAGCATTTT.

This clone is a singleton in its sample. The V and J genes are TRBV4-3 and TRBJ1-5; possibly TRBD1 for D (5 bases). Between the trimmed V and J ends, which lost 4 bases and 5 bases, there was a span of 9 bases. The CDR3 extends over 13 amino acids. Germline V gene data show CDR1 as LGHNA and CDR2 as YSLEER. The CDR3 sequence is CASSPDSDQPQHF. CDR3 DNA: TGCGCCAGCAGCCCAGACAGTGATCAGCCCCAGCATTTT.

The chain carries TRBV15 and TRBJ1-2; tentatively, D is TRBD1 (6 bases). The CDR3 length is 15 residues. The V and J ends lost 4 bases and 2 bases respectively, with 14 bases between them. CDR1 and CDR2 (germline): LNHNV, YYDKDF (reference sequence). CDR3 region: CATSTSAGTNYGYTF. The CDR3, as DNA: TGTGCCACCAGCACCTCCGCCGGGACAAACTATGGCTACACCTTC.

Remarks on this clone: Other DNA sequences of this sample code for an identical CDR3. This chain links TRBV9 with TRBJ2-7; D tentatively fits TRBD1 or TRBD2 (6 bases each). The CDR3 is made up of 15 amino acids. Trimming left V 3 bases short and J 10 bases short, with 23 bases between. Germline CDR1 is SGDLS and CDR2 is YYNGEE. The CDR3 region has the DNA TGTGCCAGCAGCGCCGACCCAGGGTTGAGGGGGGAACAGTACTTC. The encoded protein is CASSADPGLRGEQYF.

CDR3 sequence (DNA): TGCGCCAGTACCACCTTTTGGGGGGGCCCGAGCACAGATACGCAGTATTTT. It specifies CASTTFWGGPSTDTQYF. J is TRBJ2-3 and V is TRBV5-1; a weak D match, TRBD2 (7 bases). Deletions cut 8 bases from V and 0 bases from J, with 22 bases between. Germline CDR1 is SGHRS and CDR2 is YFSETQ. The CDR3 totals 17 residues.

V usage is TRBV19 and J usage is TRBJ2-5; D remains unclear. CDR1 is LNHDA, CDR2 SQIVND, per germline (reference sequence). This CDR3 is built from 13 residues. Trimming took 7 bases from V and 10 from J, leaving 19 bases between them. The CDR3 protein is CASTAQPWSGQYF. The CDR3 DNA sequence: TGTGCCAGTACCGCCCAACCATGGAGTGGCCAGTACTTC.

The V and J genes are TRBV19 and TRBJ1-5, with 9 nucleotides matching TRBD1. This CDR3 is 14 amino acids long. CDR1 and CDR2 (germline): LNHDA, SQIVND (reference sequence). The J segment lost 5 bases and the V segment lost 6 bases, leaving 5 bases of the junction unmatched. For the CDR3, the DNA is TGTGCCAGTAGACAGGACAGGGGCGATCAGCCCCAGCATTTT. Its translation: CASRQDRGDQPQHF.

The chain joins TRBV6-5 to TRBJ2-4, with TRBD1 identical over 7 bases. Trimming took 0 bases from V and 8 from J; bases not matched to a gene: 7. This CDR3 contains 15 residues. Germline CDR1 is MNHEY and CDR2 is SVGAGI. This CDR3 reads CASSYSAGGEDIQYF. DNA of the CDR3: TGTGCCAGCAGTTACTCGGCAGGGGGAGAGGACATTCAGTACTTC.

V is TRBV18 and J is TRBJ2-1; weak D call: TRBD2 (5 bases). Germline V lookup: CDR1 KGHSH, CDR2 LQKENI. V lost 6 bases to trimming and J lost 5 bases, with 17 bases between them. The CDR3 runs to 15 residues. The CDR3 coding sequence is TGTGCCAGCTCGCAGGCCGGAGGCGCTCACAATGAGCAGTTCTTC. Its translation is CASSQAGGAHNEQFF. The full variable domain, in which reference TRBV18 and TRBJ2-1 provide the parts outside the CDR3, is NAGVMQNPRHLVRRRGQEARLRCSPMKGHSHVYWYRQLPEEGLKFMVYLQKENIIDESGMPKERFSAEFPKEGPSILRIQQVVRGDSAAYFCASSQAGGAHNEQFFGPGTRLTVL.

The rearrangement joins TRBV19 to TRBJ2-7; D not certain. The CDR3 sequence is 13 residues long. V shed 4 bases and J shed 2 bases, with 9 bases lying between them. CDR1 and CDR2 from the germline V gene are LNHDA and SQIVND (reference sequence). CDR3 in amino acids: CASSSAGAYEQYF. In DNA form, the CDR3 reads TGTGCCAGTAGTAGCGCCGGCGCCTACGAGCAGTACTTC.

The CDR3 DNA follows: TGTGCCAGCAGTGACATGCTCCGGACTGAGCAGTTCTTC. Its protein product is CASSDMLRTEQFF. The J gene is TRBJ2-1, the V gene TRBV25-1; no clear D gene. This CDR3 is built from 13 residues. With 3 bases removed from V and 9 bases from J, the gap between germline ends came to 12 bases. Germline V gives CDR1 MGHDK, CDR2 SYGVNS.

J is TRBJ2-7 and V is TRBV5-6; 9 bases are a match to TRBD1. Germline V lookup: CDR1 SGHDT, CDR2 YYEEEE. J lost 5 bases, V lost 3 bases, and 3 bases had no gene match. CDR3 size: 13 residues. The CDR3 reads CASSSGTGNEQYF. The DNA for the CDR3 is TGTGCCAGCAGCTCCGGGACAGGGAACGAGCAGTACTTC.

The rearrangement uses TRBV6-5 and TRBJ1-2; D ambiguous. V lost 6 bases and J lost 8, with 16 bases in between. This CDR3 is built from 13 residues. Germline CDR1 and CDR2: MNHEY and SVGAGI. The CDR3 nucleotides are TGTGCCAGCAGCATTTCCACCTCGGAAGGCTACACCTTC. Translation gives CASSISTSEGYTF.

J is TRBJ2-1 and V is TRBV9; D gene unclear. CDR1 is SGDLS and CDR2 is YYNGEE in the germline V gene. The CDR3 covers 15 residues. Trimming stripped 0 bases from V and 8 bases from J, with 15 bases between. The CDR3 protein is CASSVVIRPPDEQFF. In nucleotides, the CDR3 is TGTGCCAGCAGCGTAGTCATTCGACCCCCGGATGAGCAGTTCTTC.

V is TRBV9 and J is TRBJ2-1, with D uncertain. V was shortened by 4 bases and J by 9 bases, with 23 bases between the two germline ends. Per the germline V gene, CDR1 is SGDLS and CDR2 is YYNGEE. This CDR3 is 16 amino acids long. In nucleotides, the CDR3 is TGTGCCAGCAGCCCAGCCCTAGGATTTATGTCAGGTGAGCAGTTCTTC. Residues: CASSPALGFMSGEQFF.

V and J are TRBV9 and TRBJ2-3; D gene ambiguous. In germline, CDR1 is SGDLS, CDR2 YYNGEE. Trimming shortened V by 7 bases and J by 0 bases, and 15 bases separated the two germline ends. The CDR3 runs 15 residues. The CDR3 loop is CASVPDGTSTDTQYF. The CDR3 coding sequence is TGTGCCAGCGTTCCGGACGGAACTAGCACAGATACGCAGTATTTT.

This sequence joins TRBV4-3 and TRBJ2-7; 10 bases are a match to TRBD2. The germline V gene has CDR1 LGHNA and CDR2 YSLEER. The CDR3 sequence is 15 residues long. Trimming at V came to 4 bases and at J to 0 bases, leaving 3 bases not matched to a gene. The chain's CDR3 is CASSPRTSGSYEQYF. The DNA for the CDR3 is TGCGCCAGCAGCCCACGGACTAGCGGCTCCTACGAGCAGTACTTC.

The rearrangement joins TRBV4-1 to TRBJ1-2; the D is unclear. The V end lost 1 base, the J end lost 5 bases, and 11 bases lay between the germline ends. Per the germline V gene, CDR1 is MGHRA and CDR2 is YSYEKL. This CDR3 spans 14 amino acids. CDR3 in DNA: TGCGCCAGCAGCCAAGCCCCTCCCGGGTATGGCTACACCTTC. It encodes CASSQAPPGYGYTF.

In its sample, this clone was seen a few times. The chain joins TRBV7-6 to TRBJ1-5, with a tentative D call TRBD1 (5 bases). The CDR3 extends over 16 amino acids. In germline, CDR1 is SGHVS, CDR2 FNYEAQ. V lost 1 base and J 4 bases, leaving 14 bases between the germline ends. In nucleotides, the CDR3 is TGTGCCAGCAGCTTAGAGGCTAGACAGAAAAATCAGCCCCAGCATTTT. It is translated as CASSLEARQKNQPQHF.

This chain links TRBV2 with TRBJ1-2, with TRBD1 matching 8 bases. With 5 bases clipped from V and 1 base from J, the junction kept 9 bases outside the gene matches. The CDR3 has 16 amino acids. CDR1 and CDR2 from the germline V gene are SNHLY and FYNNEI. CDR3 nucleotides: TGTGCCAGCAGTACCTGGACAGGGCACCTTAACTATGGCTACACCTTC. Its protein product is CASSTWTGHLNYGYTF.

This clone was seen more than once but under ten times. This specimen includes other DNA sequences encoding the same CDR3. The chain links TRBV6-5 to TRBJ2-7; 9 bases align to TRBD1. The CDR3 runs to 14 residues. The germline gives CDR1 MNHEY, CDR2 SVGAGI. With V trimmed by 5 bases and J by 4 bases, 6 bases remained unmatched. The CDR3 loop is CASSPGTGRYEQYF. The CDR3 region has the DNA TGTGCCAGCAGTCCCGGGACAGGGCGATACGAGCAGTACTTC.

The chain recombines TRBV5-1 with TRBJ1-1; no definite D call. The CDR3 has 14 amino acids. In germline, CDR1 is SGHRS, CDR2 YFSETQ. Between the trimmed V and J ends, which lost 1 base and 1 base, there was a span of 8 bases. The CDR3 coding sequence is TGCGCCAGCAGCTTGCTAGATGGGAACACTGAAGCTTTCTTT. Protein: CASSLLDGNTEAFF.

The chain combines TRBV29-1 with TRBJ2-7; possibly TRBD1 for D (6 bases). CDR1 and CDR2 from the germline V gene are SQVTM and ANQGSEA. The CDR3 contains 11 residues. V lost 5 bases to trimming and J lost 9 bases, with 14 bases between them. The CDR3 sequence is CSVTGPLGQYF. DNA of the CDR3: TGCAGCGTTACAGGGCCCCTTGGGCAGTACTTC.

The J gene is TRBJ2-7, the V gene TRBV5-1, with no clear D. The CDR3 length is 15 residues. The V and J ends lost 4 bases and 0 bases respectively, with 14 bases between them. Per the germline V gene, CDR1 is SGHRS and CDR2 is YFSETQ. CDR3 protein: CASSHLGWGSYEQYF. Written as DNA, the CDR3 is TGCGCCAGCAGCCACCTAGGTTGGGGCTCCTACGAGCAGTACTTC.

The rearrangement links TRBV27 to TRBJ2-7; TRBD1 matches 7 bases. From germline, CDR1 is MNHEY and CDR2 SMNVEV (reference sequence). With 0 bases clipped from V and 3 bases from J, the junction kept 5 bases outside the gene matches. The CDR3 length is 15 residues. The CDR3 coding sequence is TGTGCCAGCAGTTTATCGTTGGGACAGAGCTACGAGCAGTACTTC. Its translation is CASSLSLGQSYEQYF.

The V and J genes are TRBV14 and TRBJ2-7; D assignment may be TRBD1 or TRBD2 (5 bases each). The germline V and J ends were trimmed by 1 base and 6 bases, with 10 bases remaining between them. The CDR3 contains 13 residues. Looked up from germline, CDR1 is SGHDN and CDR2 is FVKESK. The CDR3 nucleotides read TGTGCCAGCAGCCAAGGTTTCGGGGCCGAGCAGTACTTC. Amino acid sequence: CASSQGFGAEQYF.

The V and J genes are TRBV7-7 and TRBJ1-4; possible D gene TRBD1, 6 bases. The CDR3 is made up of 15 amino acids. CDR1 is SSHAT, CDR2 FNYEAQ, per germline (reference sequence). V lost 1 base, J lost 7 bases, and 13 bases lay in between. The CDR3 coding sequence is TGTGCCAGCAGCTTAGGAGGGGGAAGAGGTGAAAAACTGTTTTTT. This codes for CASSLGGGRGEKLFF.

The chain is built from TRBV10-3 and TRBJ1-2, with 10 bases lining up with TRBD1. Trimming removed 10 bases from V and 8 bases from J; junction bases left unmatched: 10. Germline CDR1 reads ENHRY; CDR2 reads SYGVKD. CDR3 length: 13 amino acids. This chain's CDR3 is CATAGTGEGGYTF. Written as DNA, the CDR3 is TGTGCCACCGCCGGGACAGGGGAGGGAGGCTACACCTTC.